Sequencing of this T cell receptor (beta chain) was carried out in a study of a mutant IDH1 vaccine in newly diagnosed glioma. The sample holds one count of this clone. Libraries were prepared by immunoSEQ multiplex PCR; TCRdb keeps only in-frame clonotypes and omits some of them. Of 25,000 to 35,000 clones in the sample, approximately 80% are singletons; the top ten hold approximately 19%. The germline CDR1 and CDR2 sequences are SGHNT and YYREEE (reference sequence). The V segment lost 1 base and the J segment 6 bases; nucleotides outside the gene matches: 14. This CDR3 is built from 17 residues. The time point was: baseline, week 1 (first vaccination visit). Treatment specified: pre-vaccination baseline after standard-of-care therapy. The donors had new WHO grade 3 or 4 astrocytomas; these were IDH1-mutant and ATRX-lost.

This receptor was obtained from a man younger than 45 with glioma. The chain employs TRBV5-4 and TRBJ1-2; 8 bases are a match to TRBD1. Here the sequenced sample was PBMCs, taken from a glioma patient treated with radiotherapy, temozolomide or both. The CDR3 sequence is CASSLPSAQGASDGYTF. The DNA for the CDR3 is TGTGCCAGCAGCTTGCCATCCGCGCAGGGGGCTTCGGATGGCTACACCTTC.